This entry features one T cell receptor (beta chain) sequence. The assay was immunoSEQ multiplex PCR, and TCRdb's table has in-frame clones only and misses some. The repertoire includes under 300,000 clones, 88% of them detected once, and 3% sits in the top ten. This sample was taken from a study of blood T cell repertoires in COVID-19. Study-wide background: Acute and convalescent COVID-19 specimens originated in the United States, Italy and Spain.

All recovered Cohort 3 donors got two negative PCRs, got clearance, or saw symptom resolution. Germline CDR1 is MGHDK and CDR2 is SYGVNS. This CDR3 region has 15 residues. V lost 5 bases and J 1 base, leaving 13 bases between the germline ends. The rearrangement links TRBV25-1 to TRBJ2-3; D might be TRBD1 (5 bases). The sample taken for sequencing was PBMCs or T cells enriched from blood (not recorded which). The receptor comes from a woman in her fifties or sixties who had recovered from COVID-19. The CDR3 region has the DNA TGTGCCAGCAGTCCCCCCCGGACACGCACAGATACGCAGTATTTT. It translates to CASSPPRTRTDTQYF.